This T cell receptor (beta chain) was sequenced for a study of blood T cell repertoires in COVID-19. Whole-study context: PBMCs, B-cell-depleted T cells, or T cells provided the cDNA or gDNA that made up the material.

This CDR3 is 18 amino acids long. Trimming cost V 1 base and J 3 bases, with 19 bases left between them. The V gene's germline CDR1 is MGHRA and CDR2 YSYEKL. Original data processing: Researchers report that nucleated cell counts were estimated from reference gene primer amplification. Measured with immunoSEQ multiplex PCR; TCRdb has only the in-frame clones, and not every one. D and trimming were read from the DNA, whereas the V and J calls and clone size are those reported in that table. The sample contains fewer than 45,000 clones, roughly 78% of which appear only once. The sequenced sample consisted of peripheral blood. The receptor was derived from a man in his sixties with acute or convalescent COVID-19. The V call is TRBV4-1, the J call TRBJ1-5; TRBD1 is a possible D gene (6 bases). The CDR3 sequence: CASSQAGGQTSYNQPQHF. CDR3 DNA sequence: TGCGCCAGCAGCCAAGCGGGAGGACAGACCTCGTACAATCAGCCCCAGCATTTT.